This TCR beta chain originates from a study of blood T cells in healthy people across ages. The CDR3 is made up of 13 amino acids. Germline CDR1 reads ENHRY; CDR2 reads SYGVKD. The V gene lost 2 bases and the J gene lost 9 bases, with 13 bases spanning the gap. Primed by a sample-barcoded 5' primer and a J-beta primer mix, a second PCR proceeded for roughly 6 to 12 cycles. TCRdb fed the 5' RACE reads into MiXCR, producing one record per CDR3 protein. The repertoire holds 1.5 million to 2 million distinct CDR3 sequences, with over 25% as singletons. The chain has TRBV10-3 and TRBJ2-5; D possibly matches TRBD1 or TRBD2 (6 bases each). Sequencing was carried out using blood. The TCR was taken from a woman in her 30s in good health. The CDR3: CAISETGTEAQYF. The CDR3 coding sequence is TGTGCCATCAGTGAGACAGGGACTGAGGCCCAGTACTTC.